This T cell receptor (beta chain) was recorded in a study of control samples from healthy donors and cancer patients (dated by TCRdb to 2020 to 2022). To prepare the library, the immunoSEQ multiplex PCR assay was applied. The table was pulled from immuneACCESS by TCRdb, which kept in-frame rearrangements only. Such tables lose some clones; where checked, under half of the loss comes from unresolved V genes, and the rest has no known cause. The sample table records roughly 120,000 clones; around 91% of these occur just once. Clones ranked in the top ten supply around 1.1% of the sample. Including the terminal cysteine and phenylalanine, the CDR3 comprises 14 residues. Only the CDR3 DNA stays, 42 bases, in frame from base 1. Relative to germline, V is 4 bases shorter and J is 0 bases shorter, with 8 bases between their ends. CDR1 and CDR2, looked up from the germline V gene (reference sequence), are WNHNN and SYGVQD.

As concerns this clone: Its antigen target is currently unknown. It has no much larger one-base neighbor in the sample; base qualities were not kept.

The source is a woman aged 45-65 years with colorectal cancer. The chain is assembled from TRBV10-1 and TRBJ2-3; the D segment cannot be called with confidence. The specimen was PBMCs. At the DNA level, the sequence is TGCGCCAGCAGTGTTCAAGTTAGCACAGATACGCAGTATTTT. It specifies CASSVQVSTDTQYF.